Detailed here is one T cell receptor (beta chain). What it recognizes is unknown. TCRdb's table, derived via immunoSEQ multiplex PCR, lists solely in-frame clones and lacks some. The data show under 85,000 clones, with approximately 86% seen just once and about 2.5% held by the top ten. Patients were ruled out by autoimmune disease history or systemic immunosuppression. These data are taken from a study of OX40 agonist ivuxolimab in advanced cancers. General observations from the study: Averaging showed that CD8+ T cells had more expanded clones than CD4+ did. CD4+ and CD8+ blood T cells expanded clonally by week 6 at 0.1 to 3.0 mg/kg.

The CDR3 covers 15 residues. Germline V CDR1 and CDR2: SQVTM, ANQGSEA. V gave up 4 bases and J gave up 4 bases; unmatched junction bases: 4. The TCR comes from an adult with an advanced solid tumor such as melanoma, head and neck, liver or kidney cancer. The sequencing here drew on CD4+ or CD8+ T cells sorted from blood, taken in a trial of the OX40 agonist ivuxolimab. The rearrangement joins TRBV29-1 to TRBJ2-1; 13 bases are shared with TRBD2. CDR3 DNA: TGCAGCGTTGCAACTAGCGGGGGGGTTTACAATGAGCAGTTCTTC. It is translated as CSVATSGGVYNEQFF.